What follows are 26 T cell receptor beta chains derived from one specimen sequenced in a study of T-cell memory formation after mild COVID-19. TCRdb recomputed calls from the 5' RACE reads with MiXCR, one row per CDR3 protein. The sample shows around 130,000 distinct CDR3 sequences, approximately 5.9% of them seen only once. Sequenced: PBMCs or a T cell subset sorted from them (not recorded which). These TCRs come from an adult woman who had mild COVID-19 (a few samples of this study predate the infection). Cell type and time point are not known.

This chain joins TRBV29-1 and TRBJ2-3; perhaps TRBD2 as D (8 bases). Germline CDR1 and CDR2: SQVTM and ANQGSEA. The CDR3 runs to 14 residues. The CDR3 loop is CTGGAGGPTDTQYF. In DNA form, the CDR3 reads TGCACAGGGGGGGCGGGAGGCCCCACAGATACGCAGTATTTT.

This clonotype showed up just a few times. The V call is TRBV29-1, the J call TRBJ2-5, with 8 bases fitting TRBD2. The CDR3 sequence is 11 residues long. V was pared by 8 bases and J by 5 bases, with 4 bases of the junction left unmatched. Per germline, CDR1 SQVTM and CDR2 ANQGSEA. The CDR3, as DNA: TGCAGCCGGGGGGGTGGGGAGACCCAGTACTTC. Protein product: CSRGGGETQYF. Full variable domain (rest looked up from reference TRBV29-1 and TRBJ2-5): SAVISQKPSRDICQRGTSLTIQCQVDSQVTMMFWYRQQPGQSLTLIATANQGSEATYESGFVIDKFPISRPNLTFSTLTVSNMSPEDSSIYLCSRGGGETQYFGPGTRLLVL.

This sequence joins TRBV12-3 or TRBV12-4 and TRBJ1-1, with TRBD1 matching 7 bases. The CDR3 consists of 15 residues. The junction had 13 bases not matched to a gene; V was cut back by 8 bases and J by 4 bases. The DNA for the CDR3 is TGTGCCAGCCAAACGACCAAGACAGGGTTCACTGAAGCTTTCTTT. It is translated as CASQTTKTGFTEAFF.

This clonotype has a count of ten or more. V gene TRBV12-3 or TRBV12-4 combines with J gene TRBJ2-3; D is perhaps TRBD1 (5 bases). Deletions cut 6 bases from V and 0 bases from J, with 7 bases between. This CDR3 spans 13 amino acids. CDR3 region: CASRPGSTDTQYF. The CDR3 DNA follows: TGTGCCAGCAGGCCAGGGAGCACAGATACGCAGTATTTT.

This clonotype appeared many times. The rearrangement uses TRBV20-1 and TRBJ2-1; TRBD2 agrees at 7 bases. Looked up from germline, CDR1 is DFQATT and CDR2 is SNEGSKA (reference sequence). This CDR3 is 14 amino acids long. V trimming: 0 bases; J trimming: 7 bases; junction bases outside the gene matches: 6. The CDR3 region is CSARDARAGNEQFF. CDR3 coding DNA: TGCAGTGCTAGAGATGCAAGAGCGGGAAATGAGCAGTTCTTC.

At least ten counts were recorded for this clonotype. The CDR3 bases are TGTGCCAGCAGTTCCGGCTACAATGAGCAGTTCTTC. Translating gives CASSSGYNEQFF. The chain is built from TRBV7-2 and TRBJ2-1; D is unresolved. Germline V gene sequence: CDR1 SGHTA, CDR2 FQGNSA. The CDR3 loop spans 12 amino acids. Trimming took off 6 bases at V and 3 bases at J, with 6 bases between the two ends.

The sample holds a few counts of this clonotype. V gene TRBV12-3 or TRBV12-4 combines with J gene TRBJ2-5; 9 positions agree with TRBD1. The CDR3 has 15 amino acids. V shed 7 bases, J shed 0 bases, and the junction held 6 bases outside the gene matches. As DNA, the CDR3 is TGTGCCAGCACCCTAGGGGACAGGGACCAAGAGACCCAGTACTTC. Amino acid sequence: CASTLGDRDQETQYF.

This clonotype occurred a few times. The rearrangement joins TRBV2 to TRBJ2-3; 8 bases map to TRBD1. V lost 7 bases and J lost 2; bases outside the gene matches: 11. The CDR3 has 16 amino acids. CDR1 and CDR2 (germline): SNHLY, FYNNEI. The CDR3 loop is CASKRTGYATTDTQYF. As DNA, the CDR3 is TGTGCCAGCAAACGGACAGGGTACGCCACCACAGATACGCAGTATTTT. The variable domain in full, with the rest retrieved from reference TRBV2 and TRBJ2-3, is EPEVTQTPSHQVTQMGQEVILRCVPISNHLYFYWYRQILGQKVEFLVSFYNNEISEKSEIFDDQFSVERPDGSNFTLKIRSTKLEDSAMYFCASKRTGYATTDTQYFGPGTRLTVL.

The table lists this clonotype with many counts. The rearrangement links TRBV5-1 to TRBJ2-7, with 8 bases identical to TRBD2. The CDR3 sequence is 15 residues long. The germline gives CDR1 SGHRS, CDR2 YFSETQ. Trimming cost V 0 bases and J 2 bases; bases outside gene matches: 4. The CDR3 coding sequence is TGCGCCAGCAGCTTGGCTAGCGGGTCCACCTACGAGCAGTACTTC. This gives the protein CASSLASGSTYEQYF.

Only a few counts were recorded for this clonotype. The rearrangement joins TRBV5-5 to TRBJ2-1, with D unresolved. CDR1 SGHKS and CDR2 YYEKEE come from the germline V gene (reference sequence). Trimming pared 3 bases from V and 3 bases from J, leaving 16 bases between. The CDR3 sequence is 16 residues long. In nucleotides, the CDR3 is TGTGCCAGCAGCTGGGGTGTGGCCCAGAGCTACAATGAGCAGTTCTTC. This codes for CASSWGVAQSYNEQFF. The whole variable domain, remainder taken from reference TRBV5-5 and TRBJ2-1, is DAGVTQSPTHLIKTRGQQVTLRCSPISGHKSVSWYQQVLGQGPQFIFQYYEKEERGRGNFPDRFSARQFPNYSSELNVNALLLGDSALYLCASSWGVAQSYNEQFFGPGTRLTVL.

Ten or more counts support this clonotype. The chain is built from TRBV5-1 and TRBJ2-1; D gene ambiguous. Trimming left V 4 bases short and J 5 bases short, with 10 bases between. Germline-derived CDR1 and CDR2 are SGHRS and YFSETQ. This CDR3 has 13 amino acids. Written as DNA, the CDR3 is TGCGCCAGCAGCATCGACCCGAACAATGAGCAGTTCTTC. Residues: CASSIDPNNEQFF.

This clonotype was picked up many times. This chain connects TRBV5-1 to TRBJ1-1; possibly TRBD1 for D (5 bases). V lost 5 bases to trimming and J lost 3 bases, with 5 bases between them. The CDR3 totals 11 residues. Germline CDR1 SGHRS, CDR2 YFSETQ. CDR3 nucleotides: TGCGCCAGCAGAGGGGACACTGAAGCTTTCTTT. Translated, it gives CASRGDTEAFF.

This clonotype was detected many times. The chain joins TRBV20-1 to TRBJ2-7, with 10 bases matching TRBD1. V dropped 0 bases and J dropped 7; count of bases not matched to a gene: 9. CDR1 and CDR2 (germline): DFQATT, SNEGSKA (reference sequence). The CDR3 consists of 15 residues. This chain's CDR3 is CSARDADRGLGEQYF. As DNA, the CDR3 is TGCAGTGCTAGAGATGCGGACAGGGGGTTGGGAGAGCAGTACTTC.

This clonotype showed up just a few times. The chain joins TRBV7-2 to TRBJ1-2; D is uncertain. CDR3 length equals 12 residues. Germline assignment: CDR1 SGHTA and CDR2 FQGNSA. V lost 0 bases to trimming and J lost 4 bases, with 3 bases between them. The chain's CDR3 is CASSLALYGYTF. In DNA form, the CDR3 reads TGTGCCAGCAGCTTAGCGCTCTATGGCTACACCTTC.

In its sample, this clonotype was seen many times. The rearrangement joins TRBV4-3 to TRBJ2-3, with 9 bases identical to TRBD1. The CDR3 sequence is 16 residues long. Losses at the gene ends were 3 bases for V and 4 bases for J; bases not matched to a gene: 8. Germline assignment: CDR1 LGHNA and CDR2 YSLEER. The CDR3 DNA reads as TGCGCCAGCAGCCAGTCGAACAGGGGGCGCGCAGATACGCAGTATTTT. Amino acids: CASSQSNRGRADTQYF.

This clonotype has only a few counts. The chain has TRBV12-3 or TRBV12-4 and TRBJ2-2; the D is unclear. The CDR3 sequence is 12 residues long. The ends were cut back, 8 bases at V and 5 bases at J, with 9 bases in the middle. This CDR3 is CASGPWTGELFF. CDR3 DNA: TGTGCCAGCGGCCCCTGGACCGGGGAGCTGTTTTTT.

The rearrangement joins TRBV2 to TRBJ2-7, with 13 bases matching TRBD2. CDR3 length: 16 residues. V shed 2 bases, J shed 3 bases, and the junction held 4 bases outside the gene matches. Germline CDR1 and CDR2: SNHLY and FYNNEI. The CDR3 is CASSERTSGSHYEQYF. CDR3 nucleotide sequence: TGTGCCAGCAGTGAACGGACTAGCGGGAGTCACTACGAGCAGTACTTC. Variable domain in full (rest from reference TRBV2 and TRBJ2-7): EPEVTQTPSHQVTQMGQEVILRCVPISNHLYFYWYRQILGQKVEFLVSFYNNEISEKSEIFDDQFSVERPDGSNFTLKIRSTKLEDSAMYFCASSERTSGSHYEQYFGPGTRLTVT.

This clonotype was observed a few times. The V call is TRBV7-2, the J call TRBJ2-1, with TRBD2 matching 11 bases. The germline V gene encodes CDR1 SGHTA and CDR2 FQGNSA. V was pared by 5 bases and J by 9 bases, with 12 bases of the junction left unmatched. This CDR3 is 16 amino acids long. CDR3 sequence (DNA): TGTGCCAGCAGCCCCGGAGGGACTAGCGGTCGGGGTGAGCAGTTCTTC. It codes for CASSPGGTSGRGEQFF.

Points on this clonotype: The germline gene is not matched at one end of the junction; a read error may be the cause. The rearrangement uses TRBV4-2 and TRBJ2-5, with D uncertain. The CDR3 sequence is 13 residues long. Germline CDR1 reads LGHNA; CDR2 reads YNFKEQ. CDR3 loop: CASSQTNEETQYF. In DNA form, the CDR3 reads TGTGCCAGCAGCCAGACAAACGAGGAGACACAGTACTTC.

The chain joins TRBV6-4 to TRBJ2-3; 7 bases align to TRBD1. Germline loops: CDR1 MRHNA, CDR2 SNTAGT. CDR3 length: 16 residues. The trim removed 3 bases at V and 0 bases at J, leaving 6 bases unmatched. CDR3 residues: CASSEVGQRSTDTQYF. The CDR3 nucleotides read TGTGCCAGCAGTGAAGTGGGACAGCGAAGCACAGATACGCAGTATTTT.

This clonotype was seen more than once but under ten times. The chain uses TRBV6-1 and TRBJ1-1; 9 nucleotides line up with TRBD1. From germline, CDR1 is MNHNS and CDR2 SASEGT. With 8 bases clipped from V and 4 bases from J, the junction kept 5 bases outside the gene matches. The CDR3 spans 13 residues. DNA for the CDR3: TGTGCCAGCTTTTGGGACAGGGCCACTGAAGCTTTCTTT. Protein product: CASFWDRATEAFF.

The sample holds many counts of this clonotype. The V and J genes are TRBV7-6 and TRBJ2-7, with 13 bases matching TRBD2. This CDR3 spans 15 amino acids. V trimming: 5 bases; J trimming: 7 bases; junction bases outside the gene matches: 8. Looked up from germline, CDR1 is SGHVS and CDR2 is FNYEAQ. Here the CDR3 reads CASSAGLAGAREQYF. CDR3 coding DNA: TGTGCCAGCAGCGCCGGACTAGCGGGAGCTCGGGAGCAGTACTTC.

Only a few counts were recorded for this clonotype. The V gene is TRBV5-1, the J gene TRBJ2-2; the D is unclear. This CDR3 is 13 amino acids long. CDR1 is SGHRS and CDR2 is YFSETQ in the germline V gene. Trimming took off 0 bases at V and 6 bases at J, with 6 bases between the two ends. CDR3 sequence (DNA): TGCGCCAGCAGCTTGGAAGGCCCCGGGGAGCTGTTTTTT. Residues: CASSLEGPGELFF.

This clonotype has a handful of counts. This rearrangement joins TRBV20-1 to TRBJ2-2; a possible D gene is TRBD2 (5 bases). Germline CDR1 is DFQATT and CDR2 is SNEGSKA (reference sequence). Trimming took 1 base from V and 0 from J, leaving 12 bases between them. CDR3 length: 16 amino acids. The CDR3 bases are TGCAGTGCTAGAGGACTAACCGCCGCGAACACCGGGGAGCTGTTTTTT. This encodes CSARGLTAANTGELFF.

There are a few counts of this clonotype. The J gene is TRBJ1-5, the V gene TRBV2; 7 bases line up with TRBD1. V trimming: 2 bases; J trimming: 4 bases; junction bases outside the gene matches: 5. The CDR3 is made up of 15 amino acids. CDR1 is SNHLY and CDR2 is FYNNEI in the germline V gene. The DNA of the CDR3 is TGTGCCAGCAGTGAAACGACAGGGTGGAATCAGCCCCAGCATTTT. Translation: CASSETTGWNQPQHF.

This clonotype has at least ten counts. The chain is built from TRBV5-1 and TRBJ2-1, with 7 bases lining up with TRBD2. This CDR3 is built from 15 residues. The germline V gene has CDR1 SGHRS and CDR2 YFSETQ. V shed 4 bases, J shed 5 bases, and the junction held 9 bases outside the gene matches. This chain's CDR3 is CASSGGLSENNEQFF. For the CDR3, the DNA is TGCGCCAGCAGCGGGGGACTAAGCGAGAACAATGAGCAGTTCTTC.